The rows below give T cell receptor beta chains drawn from one sample of a study of shared clonotypes between healthy human individuals. Some clones are missing from TCRdb's copy, which holds only in-frame ones; the method was immunoSEQ multiplex PCR. The sample lists about 1 million clones; about three quarters were seen once. Sequences were obtained from memory CD4+ T cells sorted from blood. The receptors were sampled from a man between 18 and 29 years old in good health. The CDR3 runs from the conserved cysteine through the conserved F or W. The D gene is left open where the match is weak. Not all rows give a size; the values are once, few, many and, for expanded clones, a class.

j_gene	abundance	d_gene	v_gene	CDR3aa	CDR3nt
TRBJ2-2	.	.	TRBV30	CAWRLLITGELFF	TGTGCCTGGAGATTATTGATCACCGGGGAGCTGTTTTTT
TRBJ1-2	.	.	TRBV6-1	CASSEAYAQAGSTF	TGTGCCAGCAGTGAAGCTTATGCACAGGCAGGTTCCACCTTC
TRBJ1-2	.	.	TRBV6-5	CASTNGGSYTF	TGTGCCAGCACAAACGGGGGGAGCTACACCTTC
TRBJ2-1	.	TRBD1	TRBV28	CASSLLDRDLSYNEQFF	TGTGCCAGCAGTCTCCTCGACAGGGACCTTTCCTACAATGAGCAGTTCTTC
TRBJ1-5	few	.	TRBV7-9	CASSLNGGSNQPQHF	TGTGCCAGCAGCCTTAATGGGGGAAGCAATCAGCCCCAGCATTTT
TRBJ2-3	.	TRBD2	TRBV5-1	CASSSGRAVDTQYF	TGCGCCAGCAGCTCGGGGAGGGCCGTGGATACGCAGTATTTT
TRBJ2-7	.	.	TRBV18	CASSPSGSSYEQYF	TGTGCCAGCTCACCATCGGGGAGCTCCTACGAGCAGTACTTC
TRBJ2-3	.	TRBD1	TRBV9	CASSGRQGRTDTQYF	TGTGCCAGCAGCGGTCGACAGGGTAGGACAGATACGCAGTATTTT
TRBJ1-3	.	.	TRBV6-5	CASSLAGVGNTIYF	TGTGCCAGCAGCCTCGCGGGGGTTGGAAACACCATATATTTT
TRBJ1-2	.	TRBD1	TRBV30	CAWRKQGLGYGYTF	TGTGCCTGGAGGAAACAGGGGTTGGGCTATGGCTACACCTTC
TRBJ2-3	.	.	TRBV6-4	CASSTGLNTDTQYF	TGTGCCAGCAGTACAGGACTAAACACAGATACGCAGTATTTT
TRBJ1-1	.	.	TRBV19	CASREGTLNTEAFF	TGTGCCAGTAGAGAGGGCACCTTGAACACTGAAGCTTTCTTT
TRBJ1-2	.	.	TRBV4-1	CASSQGAGGSYGYTF	TGCGCCAGCAGCCAAGGGGCAGGAGGTTCCTATGGCTACACCTTC
TRBJ1-5	.	TRBD1	TRBV27	CASSIGQGYQPQHF	TGTGCCAGCAGTATCGGACAGGGTTATCAGCCCCAGCATTTT
TRBJ1-2	.	TRBD1	TRBV5-8	CASREGTGNYGYTF	TGTGCCAGCAGGGAAGGGACAGGAAACTATGGCTACACCTTC
TRBJ1-3	.	.	TRBV2	CASSGTVDSGNTIYF	TGTGCCAGCAGTGGGACAGTTGACTCTGGAAACACCATATATTTT
TRBJ2-2	.	TRBD1	TRBV27	CATRLEDRGTGELFF	TGTGCCACCAGATTAGAGGACAGGGGTACCGGGGAGCTGTTTTTT
TRBJ2-2	once	TRBD1	TRBV5-4	CASSLSQGARTGELFF	TGTGCCAGCAGCTTGTCCCAGGGGGCTAGGACCGGGGAGCTGTTTTTT
TRBJ2-7	.	TRBD1	TRBV7-2	CASSFTGTEAYEQYF	TGTGCCAGCAGCTTCACCGGGACAGAAGCCTACGAGCAGTACTTC
TRBJ1-4	.	TRBD1	TRBV4-2	CASSQAMTGGAVGEKLFF	TGTGCCAGCAGCCAAGCGATGACAGGGGGCGCAGTGGGCGAAAAACTGTTTTTT
TRBJ2-7	few	.	TRBV28	CASREGQADVRF	TGTGCCAGCAGAGAGGGCCAAGCGGACGTGCGCTTC
TRBJ2-1	.	TRBD2	TRBV10-3	CAISDPLAGGLSDEQFF	TGTGCCATCAGTGATCCCCTGGCGGGGGGGCTTTCGGATGAGCAGTTCTTC
TRBJ2-1	.	.	TRBV10-1	CASSDGFGNEQFF	TGCGCCAGCAGTGACGGGTTTGGCAATGAGCAGTTCTTC
TRBJ1-1	.	TRBD1	TRBV14	CASSPIEGQGLSYTEAFF	TGTGCCAGCAGCCCGATTGAGGGACAGGGATTATCCTACACTGAAGCTTTCTTT
TRBJ2-3	.	.	TRBV7-9	CASSPQDTQYF	TGTGCCAGCAGCCCTCAAGATACGCAGTATTTT
TRBJ2-7	.	.	TRBV11-2	CASSYDRFSYEQYF	TGTGCCAGCAGCTACGACAGGTTCTCCTACGAGCAGTACTTC
TRBJ1-5	.	.	TRBV11-2	CASSTGPAQPQHF	TGTGCCAGCAGCACCGGCCCCGCTCAGCCCCAGCATTTT
TRBJ2-3	.	TRBD1	TRBV7-2	CASSARDRVGTDTQYF	TGTGCCAGCAGCGCCCGGGACAGGGTCGGCACAGATACGCAGTATTTT
TRBJ1-1	few	.	TRBV5-1	CASWHGNTEAFF	TGCGCCAGCTGGCATGGGAACACTGAAGCTTTCTTT
TRBJ2-7	.	TRBD2	TRBV5-1	CASSLVGGGVGYF	TGCGCCAGCAGCTTGGTCGGCGGGGGAGTGGGGTACTTC
TRBJ2-6	.	.	TRBV7-9	CASSLGEAGANVLTF	TGTGCCAGCAGCTTAGGCGAGGCTGGGGCCAACGTCCTGACTTTC
TRBJ2-7	.	.	TRBV6-5	CASRNRDRNSYEQYF	TGTGCCAGCAGAAACCGAGACAGGAACTCCTACGAGCAGTACTTC
TRBJ2-7	.	.	TRBV29-1	CSAALDRSFYEQYF	TGCAGCGCCGCACTTGACAGGTCCTTCTACGAGCAGTACTTC
TRBJ2-5	.	TRBD2	TRBV4-1	CASSRSDSGRGIGGETQYF	TGCGCCAGCAGCCGATCCGATAGCGGGAGGGGGATAGGAGGAGAGACCCAGTACTTC
TRBJ2-7	.	.	TRBV5-5	CASSLEGPYYEQYF	TGTGCCAGCAGCTTGGAGGGACCCTACTACGAGCAGTACTTC
TRBJ2-7	.	TRBD2	TRBV7-2	CASSPFGTSERYF	TGTGCCAGCAGCCCGTTTGGGACTAGTGAGAGGTACTTC
TRBJ2-6	.	.	TRBV13	CASSWGTGANVLTF	TGTGCCAGCAGCTGGGGAACTGGGGCCAACGTCCTGACTTTC
TRBJ2-3	.	.	TRBV14	CASSQGNSDTQYF	TGTGCCAGCAGCCAGGGGAATTCGGATACGCAGTATTTT
TRBJ2-2	.	.	TRBV28	CASSLLSGLMGELFF	TGTGCCAGCAGTTTATTATCAGGTCTTATGGGGGAGCTGTTTTTT